This TCR beta chain was recorded in a study of T cell responses to AZD1222 COVID-19 vaccine. Regarding the study as a whole: Reportedly, nearly half of unique spike TCRs recognized epitopes outside B.1.351/B.1.1.7 mutations. Donors were chiefly white British, with a greater number of females, and clonal diversity was perhaps underestimated.

V lost 4 bases, J lost 1 base, and 7 bases lay in between. The germline gives CDR1 LGHDT, CDR2 YNNKEL (reference sequence). This CDR3 has 13 amino acids. To note about this clone: Its target is unknown.

Libraries were prepared by immunoSEQ multiplex PCR; TCRdb keeps only in-frame clonotypes and omits some of them. In the table there are some 180,000 clones, 85% to 95% of which are singletons. The sequence was obtained from an adult in good health. This chain connects TRBV3-1 (or the pseudogene TRBV3-2) to TRBJ1-1; D is possibly TRBD1 (6 bases). Sequencing used peripheral blood, obtained on day 0 of AZD1222 vaccination. Written as DNA, the CDR3 is TGTGCCAGCAGCCGGGGACAGAACACTGAAGCTTTCTTT. It yields the protein CASSRGQNTEAFF.